Sequencing of this T cell receptor beta chain was carried out in a study of blood T cell repertoires in COVID-19. The method was immunoSEQ multiplex PCR; TCRdb's version includes in-frame clones alone and lacks a portion of them. The table records under 300,000 clones, approximately 90% of them present only once. This CDR3 is built from 10 residues. Per the germline V gene, CDR1 is MNHEY and CDR2 is SVGAGI. The germline V and J ends were trimmed by 10 bases and 1 base, with 5 bases remaining between them. In this sample, this clone turned up a few times. This receptor was taken from a woman in her fifties or sixties who had recovered from COVID-19. This chain connects TRBV6-5 to TRBJ2-7; D gene uncertain. Input material: PBMCs or T cells enriched from blood (not recorded which). CDR3 in DNA: TGTGCCAACACGTCCTACGAGCAGTACTTC. Translation: CANTSYEQYF.